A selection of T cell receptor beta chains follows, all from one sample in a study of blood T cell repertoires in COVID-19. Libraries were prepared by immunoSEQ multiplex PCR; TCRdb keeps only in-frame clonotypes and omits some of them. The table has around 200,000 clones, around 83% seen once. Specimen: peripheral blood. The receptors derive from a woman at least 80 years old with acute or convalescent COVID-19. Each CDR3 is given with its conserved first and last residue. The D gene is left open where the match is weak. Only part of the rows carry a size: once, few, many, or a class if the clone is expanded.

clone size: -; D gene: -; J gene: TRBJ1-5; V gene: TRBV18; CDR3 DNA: TGTGCCAGCTCACTGACGCAGGATAGCAATCAGCCCCAGCATTTT; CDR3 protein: CASSLTQDSNQPQHF
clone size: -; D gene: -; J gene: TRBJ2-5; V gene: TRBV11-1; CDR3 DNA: TGTGCCAGCAGCTATCAGGGTGGGGAGACCCAGTACTTC; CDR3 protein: CASSYQGGETQYF
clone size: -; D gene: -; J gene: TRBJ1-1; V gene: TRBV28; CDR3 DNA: TGTGCCAGCAGTTTGGAGGGACCCACTGAAGCTTTCTTT; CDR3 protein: CASSLEGPTEAFF
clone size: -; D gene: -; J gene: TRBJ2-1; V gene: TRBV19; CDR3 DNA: TGTGCCAGTAGTGAGGCAGGGAGGAAGAATGAGCAGTTCTTC; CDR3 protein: CASSEAGRKNEQFF
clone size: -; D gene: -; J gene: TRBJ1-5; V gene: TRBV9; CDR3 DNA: TGTGCCAGCAGCGTATCTGGACAACACAATCAGCCCCAGCATTTT; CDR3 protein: CASSVSGQHNQPQHF
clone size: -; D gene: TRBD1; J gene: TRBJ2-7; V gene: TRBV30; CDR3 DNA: TGTGCCTTGGACAGGGAGTTTCTCTACGAGCAGTACTTC; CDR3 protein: CALDREFLYEQYF
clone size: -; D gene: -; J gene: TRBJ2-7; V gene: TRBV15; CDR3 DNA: TGTGCCACCATCTTAACTGGGACAACGAGCTACGAGCAGTACTTC; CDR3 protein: CATILTGTTSYEQYF
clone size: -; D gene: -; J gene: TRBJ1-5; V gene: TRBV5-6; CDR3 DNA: TGTGCCAGCAGCCAGGTGGATAGCAATCAGCCCCAGCATTTT; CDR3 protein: CASSQVDSNQPQHF
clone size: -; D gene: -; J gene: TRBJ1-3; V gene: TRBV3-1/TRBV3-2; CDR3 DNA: TGTGCCAGCAGCCAAGGGCAGGGAAACACCATATATTTT; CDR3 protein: CASSQGQGNTIYF
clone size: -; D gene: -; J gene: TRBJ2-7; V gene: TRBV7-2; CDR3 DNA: TGTGCCAGCAGCTTTTATTACGAGCAGTACTTC; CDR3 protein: CASSFYYEQYF
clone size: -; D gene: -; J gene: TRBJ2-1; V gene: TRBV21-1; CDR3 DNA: TGTGCCAGCAGCAAAAGTCTAGCGGGAGAAGTCAGCCCACCAAAGCCGTCCTACAATGAGCAGTTCTTC; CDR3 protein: CASSKSLAGEVSPPKPSYNEQFF
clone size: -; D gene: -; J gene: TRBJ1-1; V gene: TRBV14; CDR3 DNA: TGTGCCAGCAGCCCGCGGGGGAACACTGAAGCTTTCTTT; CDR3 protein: CASSPRGNTEAFF
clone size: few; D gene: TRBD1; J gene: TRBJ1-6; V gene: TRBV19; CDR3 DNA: TGTGCCAGTAGTATGAACAGGGGATCACCCCTCCACTTT; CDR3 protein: CASSMNRGSPLHF
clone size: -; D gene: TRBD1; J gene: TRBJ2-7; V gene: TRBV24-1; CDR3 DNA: TGTGCCACCAGTGATGGCCGGGACAGGGTGCGAGATGAGCAGTACTTC; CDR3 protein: CATSDGRDRVRDEQYF
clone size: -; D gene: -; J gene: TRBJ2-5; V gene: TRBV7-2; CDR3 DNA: TGTGCCAGCAGCTTAGAACCCCGGTCGACCCAGTACTTC; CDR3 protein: CASSLEPRSTQYF
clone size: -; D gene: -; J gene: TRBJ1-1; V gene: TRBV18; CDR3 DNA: TGTGCCAGCTCACCGAAGGGGCCAGGGGTCGGTGAAGCTTTCTTT; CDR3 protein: CASSPKGPGVGEAFF